Following are 23 T cell receptor beta chains from one sample sequenced in a study of cytomegalovirus exposure and HLA in healthy donors. PCR used 60 Vbeta primers and 13 Jbeta primers. TCRdb's table, derived via immunoSEQ multiplex PCR, lists solely in-frame clones and lacks some. The sample shows more than 100,000 clones, 75% to 90% of them seen only once. Sequencing was performed on PBMCs. These receptors were taken from a man younger than 45 in good health and CMV-seronegative.

This clone was recorded a few times. The rearrangement links TRBV27 to TRBJ1-4; 8 bases map to TRBD1. Per germline, CDR1 MNHEY and CDR2 SMNVEV (reference sequence). This CDR3 comprises 16 residues. V shed 8 bases and J 8 bases; nucleotides not matched to a gene: 16. CDR3 protein: CASAPADREFGEKLFF. CDR3 DNA sequence: TGTGCCAGCGCACCAGCGGACAGGGAGTTCGGAGAAAAACTGTTTTTT.

This clone was picked up one time. The chain carries TRBV19 and TRBJ2-6; 8 bases agree with TRBD1. V was pared by 4 bases and J by 0 bases, with 5 bases of the junction left unmatched. Germline V gene sequence: CDR1 LNHDA, CDR2 SQIVND (reference sequence). This CDR3 has 17 amino acids. CDR3 nucleotide sequence: TGTGCCAGTAGTACCTCCGGGACAGGCTCTGGGGCCAACGTCCTGACTTTC. Encoded protein: CASSTSGTGSGANVLTF.

This clone occurred once. The rearrangement uses TRBV6-1 and TRBJ1-2, with 7 bases identical to TRBD1. CDR1 and CDR2 (germline): MNHNS, SASEGT. V was clipped by 7 bases and J by 4 bases; unmatched bases: 9. The CDR3 has 14 amino acids. The CDR3 DNA reads as TGTGCCAGCACCGACATGGGACAGATCTATGGCTACACCTTC. Translation gives CASTDMGQIYGYTF.

The rearrangement joins TRBV5-6 to TRBJ2-3, with D tentatively TRBD2 (6 bases). The CDR3 length is 13 residues. CDR1 and CDR2 (germline): SGHDT, YYEEEE. The V gene lost 3 bases and the J gene lost 2 bases, with 7 bases spanning the gap. Here the CDR3 reads CASSWDFTDTQYF. The CDR3 nucleotides are TGTGCCAGCAGCTGGGACTTCACAGATACGCAGTATTTT.

The chain combines TRBV28 with TRBJ2-5; weak D call: TRBD1 (5 bases). Trimming removed 1 base at V and 4 bases at J, with 13 bases between. The CDR3 covers 15 residues. The germline V gene encodes CDR1 MDHEN and CDR2 SYDVKM. The CDR3 spells CASSLSSGSRETQYF. For the CDR3, the DNA is TGTGCCAGCAGTTTATCTTCAGGGTCTAGAGAGACCCAGTACTTC.

The gene calls are TRBV15 and TRBJ1-5, with a possible D match to TRBD1 (5 bases). Trimming cost V 0 bases and J 0 bases, with 12 bases left between them. Per the germline V gene, CDR1 is LNHNV and CDR2 is YYDKDF (reference sequence). This CDR3 region has 17 residues. CDR3 DNA: TGTGCCACCAGCAGAGATTGGGCAGGGTATAGCAATCAGCCCCAGCATTTT. This gives the protein CATSRDWAGYSNQPQHF.

In its sample, this clone was seen a few times. J is TRBJ2-1 and V is TRBV6-6; 9 positions agree with TRBD2. The CDR3 runs to 16 residues. Trimming removed 5 bases from V and 7 bases from J; junction bases left unmatched: 12. Germline CDR1 reads MNHNY; CDR2 reads SVGAGI (reference sequence). The CDR3 sequence: CASSKGLADLPNEQFF. CDR3 bases: TGTGCCAGCAGTAAGGGACTAGCTGATTTACCTAATGAGCAGTTCTTC.

The rearrangement joins TRBV5-1 to TRBJ2-1; D is unresolved. Trimming took 4 bases from V and 5 from J, leaving 10 bases between them. Germline loops: CDR1 SGHRS, CDR2 YFSETQ. The CDR3 is 13 amino acids. DNA for the CDR3: TGCGCCAGCAGCCGAGGCCGGGACAATGAGCAGTTCTTC. Protein: CASSRGRDNEQFF.

CDR3 DNA sequence: TGCGCCAGCAGCCCCGTGGGGACTAGCGGGGCCAGCTCCTACAATGAGCAGTTCTTC. Translated: CASSPVGTSGASSYNEQFF. V gene TRBV5-1 combines with J gene TRBJ2-1, with 13 nucleotides matching TRBD2. Germline values: CDR1 SGHRS, CDR2 YFSETQ. Losses at the gene ends were 4 bases for V and 0 bases for J; bases not matched to a gene: 10. This CDR3 is built from 19 residues.

This clone has just one count. V and J are TRBV30 and TRBJ1-2; D call uncertain. Deletions cut 5 bases from V and 8 bases from J, with 15 bases between. The CDR3 runs to 12 residues. Germline V gene sequence: CDR1 GTSNPN, CDR2 SVGIG (reference sequence). The CDR3 DNA reads as TGTGCCTGGGAGGAACCCGGGAGGGGCTACACCTTC. Protein sequence: CAWEEPGRGYTF.

The chain couples TRBV7-9 to TRBJ2-7; 8 bases are shared with TRBD1. Unmatched junction bases numbered 11, after V lost 5 bases and J lost 8 bases. Looked up from germline, CDR1 is SEHNR and CDR2 is FQNEAQ (reference sequence). CDR3 length equals 14 residues. The CDR3 reads CASSAQDRAFKQYF. CDR3 bases: TGTGCCAGCAGCGCACAGGACAGGGCCTTCAAGCAGTACTTC.

The table lists this clone with a count of one. An end of the junction does not agree with germline; a read error may underlie this. The V gene is TRBV27, the J gene TRBJ2-6; TRBD1 might be the D (5 bases). Germline lookup yields CDR1 MNHEY and CDR2 SMNVEV (reference sequence). The CDR3 length is 15 residues. The CDR3 spells CASSPDLSGANGLTF. For the CDR3, the DNA is TGTGCCAGCAGTCCCGACCTCTCTGGGGCCAACGGCCTGACTTTC.

Only one count was recorded for this clone. The genes are TRBV30 and TRBJ2-7; TRBD2 aligns across 9 bases. With 0 bases clipped from V and 4 bases from J, the junction kept 7 bases outside the gene matches. Looked up from germline, CDR1 is GTSNPN and CDR2 is SVGIG (reference sequence). There are 15 residues in the CDR3. The CDR3 is CAWSVRGRGGYEQYF. The CDR3 bases are TGTGCCTGGAGTGTACGCGGGCGGGGGGGGTACGAGCAGTACTTC.

The chain links TRBV6-1 to TRBJ1-1; D gene ambiguous. There are 15 residues in the CDR3. V was clipped by 7 bases and J by 1 base, with 16 bases between them. The germline V gene has CDR1 MNHNS and CDR2 SASEGT. The CDR3 DNA sequence: TGTGCCAGCACCAAGGATCGGGGTAGGAACACTGAAGCTTTCTTT. Translated: CASTKDRGRNTEAFF.

The table lists this clone with a few counts. Other DNA sequences of this sample code for an identical CDR3. This chain joins TRBV2 and TRBJ2-3, with D uncertain. The CDR3 runs to 11 residues. In germline, CDR1 is SNHLY, CDR2 FYNNEI. The germline V and J ends were trimmed by 5 bases and 2 bases, with 2 bases remaining between them. The CDR3 coding sequence is TGTGCCAGCAGTCTCACAGATACGCAGTATTTT. The encoded protein is CASSLTDTQYF.

The chain carries TRBV4-2 and TRBJ1-2, with 7 nucleotides matching TRBD1. The trim removed 3 bases at V and 6 bases at J, leaving 13 bases unmatched. CDR3 length: 16 amino acids. Germline CDR1 reads LGHNA; CDR2 reads YNFKEQ. The CDR3 DNA sequence: TGTGCCAGCAGCCACGAGACCGGGACAGACTCAGATGGCTACACCTTC. This gives the protein CASSHETGTDSDGYTF.

The rearrangement uses TRBV15 and TRBJ1-1; tentatively, D is TRBD1 (6 bases). From germline, CDR1 is LNHNV and CDR2 YYDKDF (reference sequence). V lost 0 bases to trimming and J lost 1 base, with 18 bases between them. The length of the CDR3 is 18 residues. For the CDR3, the DNA is TGTGCCACCAGCAGAGATGATCGGGGGGGCGAGCGGAACACTGAAGCTTTCTTT. It translates to CATSRDDRGGERNTEAFF.

The chain is built from TRBV15 and TRBJ2-5; 9 nucleotides agree with TRBD1. The assigned J gene may be wrong: the sequence end matches TRBJ2-7 better. Per germline, CDR1 LNHNV and CDR2 YYDKDF (reference sequence). This CDR3 has 16 residues. CDR3: CATSSPGQGISYEQYF. The CDR3 DNA follows: TGTGCCACCAGCAGCCCCGGACAGGGGATATCCTACGAGCAGTACTTC.

V usage is TRBV7-9 and J usage is TRBJ2-3; 15 bases match TRBD2. The CDR3 totals 15 residues. Germline trimming cut 3 bases from V and 6 bases from J; bases unmatched to any gene: 1. Germline CDR1 is SEHNR and CDR2 is FQNEAQ (reference sequence). The CDR3 region is CASSLGLAGGDTQYF. DNA of the CDR3: TGTGCCAGCAGCTTGGGACTAGCGGGGGGCGATACGCAGTATTTT. Filled out from reference TRBV7-9 and TRBJ2-3, the complete variable domain reads DTGVSQNPRHKITKRGQNVTFRCDPISEHNRLYWYRQTLGQGPEFLTYFQNEAQLEKSRLLSDRFSAERPKGSFSTLEIQRTEQGDSAMYLCASSLGLAGGDTQYFGPGTRLTVL.

The chain has TRBV21-1 and TRBJ2-7; the table's TRBD2 call for D was not verified on the DNA. TRBV21-1 is a listed pseudogene. This CDR3 is built from 16 residues. CDR3 bases: TGTGCCAGCCCCCACGTGGGAGCTTCCCTTCCATGCGAGCAGTACTTC. Translation gives CASPHVGASLPCEQYF.

The chain has TRBV9 and TRBJ2-2, with 10 bases aligning to TRBD1. The V and J ends lost 2 bases and 6 bases, in that order; junction bases with no gene match: 7. The CDR3 contains 16 residues. Germline CDR1 is SGDLS and CDR2 is YYNGEE. The CDR3 sequence is CASSVDRGRGSGELFF. In nucleotides, the CDR3 is TGTGCCAGCAGCGTCGACAGGGGGCGTGGATCCGGGGAGCTGTTTTTT.

This sequence joins TRBV28 and TRBJ2-5; a possible D gene is TRBD1 (5 bases). Germline V CDR1 and CDR2: MDHEN, SYDVKM. Trimming removed 3 bases at V and 4 bases at J, with 15 bases between. This CDR3 region has 15 residues. The CDR3 region has the DNA TGTGCCAGCAGTTTCCTCCAGGGTGCCTCAGAGACCCAGTACTTC. Protein: CASSFLQGASETQYF.

The gene calls are TRBV10-2 and TRBJ1-4; the D is unclear. Germline CDR1 and CDR2: WSHSY and SAAADI. The CDR3 consists of 15 residues. Trimming stripped 6 bases from V and 5 bases from J, with 16 bases between. This CDR3 is CASSRLQSLNEKLFF. DNA for the CDR3: TGCGCCAGCAGCAGACTACAGTCATTAAATGAAAAACTGTTTTTT.